This TCR beta chain was sequenced for a study of CD8+CD57+ T cells in acquired aplastic anemia. This clonotype was counted many times. The antigen is unknown. The CDR3 spans 14 residues. From germline, CDR1 is MNHEY and CDR2 SVGAGI. Trimming pared 0 bases from V and 4 bases from J, leaving 9 bases between. The use of genomic DNA as template underpinned the TCR beta VDJ and CDR3 profiling. MiXCR, run by TCRdb on the reads, gives a single entry per CDR3 protein. This table holds fewer than 250,000 distinct CDR3 sequences, more than 45% found once. Findings and caveats of the study: Approximately 30 was the count of CD8+ CDR3 sequences that patients shared with controls.

Patients selected for sequencing had displayed CD8+CD57+ cell expansion by flow cytometry. No therapy was given to patients before blood sampling. The sequencing input was sorted CD4+, CD8+, or CD8+CD57+ T cells (not recorded which) from PBMCs. V usage is TRBV6-5 and J usage is TRBJ1-2, with D hard to call. This clonotype was sampled from a human donor with aplastic anemia. Here the CDR3 reads CASSYSPGLYGYTF. Written as DNA, the CDR3 is TGTGCCAGCAGTTACTCCCCCGGCCTCTATGGCTACACCTTC.